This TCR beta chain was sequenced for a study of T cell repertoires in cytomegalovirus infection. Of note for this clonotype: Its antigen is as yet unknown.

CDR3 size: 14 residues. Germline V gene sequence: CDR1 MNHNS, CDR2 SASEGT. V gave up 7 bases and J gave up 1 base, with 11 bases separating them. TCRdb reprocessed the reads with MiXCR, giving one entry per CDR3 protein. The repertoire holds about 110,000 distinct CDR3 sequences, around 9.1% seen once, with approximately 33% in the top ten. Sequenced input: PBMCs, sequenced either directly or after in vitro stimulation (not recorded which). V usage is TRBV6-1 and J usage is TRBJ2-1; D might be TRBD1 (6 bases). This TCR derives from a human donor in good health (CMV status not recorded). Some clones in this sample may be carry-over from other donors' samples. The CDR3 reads CASKGGMSYNEQFF. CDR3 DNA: TGTGCCAGCAAAGGGGGTATGTCCTACAATGAGCAGTTCTTC.